Listed below are T cell receptor beta chains from one sample, sequenced in a study of cytomegalovirus exposure and HLA in healthy donors. Measured with immunoSEQ multiplex PCR; TCRdb has only the in-frame clones, and not every one. The repertoire holds tens of thousands of clones, approximately 89% seen once, with 15% in the top ten. The sample consisted of PBMCs. These receptors all stem from a woman between 18 and 29 years old in good health and CMV-seronegative. Both conserved end residues are part of each CDR3. A D gene is named only where the DNA matches it firmly. Size is omitted from some rows. Given values are once, few, many or a class for expanded clones.

abundance	d_gene	v_gene	j_gene	CDR3nt	CDR3aa
-	-	TRBV27	TRBJ2-7	TGTGCCAGCAGTCTACGGACGGGGGACTACGAGCAGTACTTC	CASSLRTGDYEQYF
-	-	TRBV4-1	TRBJ2-3	TGCGCCAGCAGCCAAGACTCAGATACGCAGTATTTT	CASSQDSDTQYF
-	TRBD2	TRBV4-2	TRBJ2-3	TGTGCCAGCAGCCAAGAAGGAGGGACTAGCGCTACAGATACGCAGTATTTT	CASSQEGGTSATDTQYF
-	-	TRBV27	TRBJ2-5	TGTGCCAGCAGTCAGGAGGGATCGGAGACCCAGTACTTC	CASSQEGSETQYF
-	TRBD1	TRBV9	TRBJ2-7	TGTGCCAGCAGCCCCGGACAGGGGGCGGGGGAGCAGTACTTC	CASSPGQGAGEQYF
-	TRBD2	TRBV5-1	TRBJ2-7	TGCGCCAGCAGCTTGTTCCTAGCGGGAGGCGAGCAGTACTTC	CASSLFLAGGEQYF
-	TRBD1	TRBV29-1	TRBJ1-1	TGCAGCGTTCGGGGACAGGGAACTGAAGCTTTCTTT	CSVRGQGTEAFF
-	-	TRBV14	TRBJ2-5	TGTGCCAGCAATGCGAGGCTCCAAGAGACCCAGTACTTC	CASNARLQETQYF
-	-	TRBV4-1	TRBJ2-7	TGCGCCAGCAGCCAACCATTCTCCTACGAGCAGTACTTC	CASSQPFSYEQYF
-	TRBD1	TRBV5-1	TRBJ2-5	TGCGCCAGCAGCACCGGGACAGGCGCCGCAGAGACCCAGTACTTC	CASSTGTGAAETQYF
-	TRBD2	TRBV7-9	TRBJ2-7	TGTGCCAGCAGCTTAGCGGCGGGAGGGCCCTACGAGCAGTACTTC	CASSLAAGGPYEQYF
-	-	TRBV7-8	TRBJ1-1	TGTGCCAGCAGCTTAGGGCAGGGGCTGGGGAACACTGAAGCTTTCTTT	CASSLGQGLGNTEAFF
-	-	TRBV27	TRBJ2-1	TGTGCCAGCAGCGACTTGAGCTCCTACAATGAGCAGTTCTTC	CASSDLSSYNEQFF
-	TRBD1	TRBV2	TRBJ2-1	TGTGCCAGCCATCAGGGGGCTTTCTCCTACAATGAGCAGTTCTTC	CASHQGAFSYNEQFF
-	-	TRBV13	TRBJ1-3	TGTGCCAGCAGCTTCGGAACGGTTCCCACAGGAACGACTGGAAACACCATATATTTT	CASSFGTVPTGTTGNTIYF
-	TRBD1	TRBV15	TRBJ1-1	TGTGCCACCAGCAGAGGCCGGACAGGGGGCCCGGTGAACACTGAAGCTTTCTTT	CATSRGRTGGPVNTEAFF
-	TRBD2	TRBV5-4	TRBJ2-1	TGTGCCAGCATCCCGGGACTAGCGGGAGGTGAGCAGTTCTTC	CASIPGLAGGEQFF
-	TRBD2	TRBV28	TRBJ2-3	TGTGCCAGCAGTGATCCCGGGACTAGCGGGAGGGCCCGCACAGATACGCAGTATTTT	CASSDPGTSGRARTDTQYF
-	TRBD2	TRBV6-1	TRBJ2-3	TGTGCCAGCAGTGAAAGGCTGAGGACTAGCGGCACAGATACGCAGTATTTT	CASSERLRTSGTDTQYF
-	-	TRBV19	TRBJ2-3	TGTGCCAGTAAAGCCAATTTAGCAAGCACAGATACGCAGTATTTT	CASKANLASTDTQYF
-	TRBD1	TRBV10-1	TRBJ2-7	TGCGCCAGCAGTCCCGGGACAGGGGGCGAGCAGTACTTC	CASSPGTGGEQYF
few	TRBD2	TRBV6-5	TRBJ2-7	TGTGCCAGCAGTTACCACGGACTAGCGGGGGACAACGAGCAGTACTTC	CASSYHGLAGDNEQYF
-	TRBD1	TRBV29-1	TRBJ1-2	TGCAGCGTTGAAGGGGCACAGGGGAACTATGGCTACACCTTC	CSVEGAQGNYGYTF
-	TRBD1	TRBV6-5	TRBJ1-1	TGTGCCAGCAGGGGGACAGGGTACACTGAAGCTTTCTTT	CASRGTGYTEAFF
-	-	TRBV5-4	TRBJ2-7	TGTGCCAGCAGCTTGGACCGGGACACCTCCTACGAGCAGTACTTC	CASSLDRDTSYEQYF
-	-	TRBV10-3	TRBJ2-3	TGTGCCATCAGTGACAGGGGCAGCACAGATACGCAGTATTTT	CAISDRGSTDTQYF